The 11 T cell receptor beta chains listed next were all sequenced from one sample in a study of T cells after yellow fever vaccination. TCRdb analysed the 5' RACE reads with MiXCR anew, one entry per CDR3 protein. The sample lists some 340,000 distinct CDR3 sequences, about 10% occurring once. The sequencing here drew on CD4+ T cells sorted from PBMCs, taken 45 days after the yellow fever booster vaccination. All receptors derive from a man aged 18 to 29 who received the YFV17D yellow fever vaccine.

This chain links TRBV5-1 with TRBJ2-7; D call uncertain. The germline gives CDR1 SGHRS, CDR2 YFSETQ. V gave up 5 bases and J gave up 6 bases, with 9 bases separating them. The CDR3 covers 11 residues. CDR3 residues: CASSKGSEQYF. CDR3 DNA sequence: TGCGCCAGCAGTAAGGGAAGCGAGCAGTACTTC.

A few counts support this clonotype. This sequence joins TRBV30 and TRBJ2-7; D gene unclear. V was cut by 1 base and J by 3 bases, with 7 bases left in between. CDR1 GTSNPN and CDR2 SVGIG come from the germline V gene (reference sequence). This CDR3 is built from 12 residues. Written as DNA, the CDR3 is TGTGCCTGGAGTGGGAACAACTACGAGCAGTACTTC. Amino acid sequence: CAWSGNNYEQYF.

The J gene is TRBJ2-7, the V gene TRBV6-2 or TRBV6-3; 9 positions agree with TRBD2. V was clipped by 6 bases and J by 4 bases; unmatched bases: 4. CDR1 is MNHEY, CDR2 SVGEGT, per germline. This CDR3 has 13 residues. The CDR3 coding sequence is TGTGCCAGCAGGGCTAGCGGGGTATACGAGCAGTACGTC. It translates to CASRASGVYEQYV.

The sample holds a few counts of this clonotype. The chain employs TRBV5-6 and TRBJ1-2, with a tentative D call TRBD1 (6 bases). The V end was cut by 4 bases, the J end by 2 bases, with 12 bases between. Germline V CDR1 and CDR2: SGHDT, YYEEEE. The CDR3 runs 14 residues. Written as DNA, the CDR3 is TGTGCCAGCAGCGTCACTCAGGGGAACTATGGCTACACCTTC. Its protein is CASSVTQGNYGYTF.

This clonotype turned up a few times. The chain has TRBV15 and TRBJ2-3; 13 positions match TRBD2. Losses at the gene ends were 1 base for V and 5 bases for J; bases not matched to a gene: 6. The CDR3 extends over 17 amino acids. Germline V gives CDR1 LNHNV, CDR2 YYDKDF (reference sequence). The CDR3 protein is CATSRALGLAGQDTQYF. The DNA for the CDR3 is TGTGCCACCAGCAGAGCACTGGGACTAGCGGGGCAAGATACGCAGTATTTT. Together with reference TRBV15 and TRBJ2-3, the CDR3 gives the full variable domain: DAMVIQNPRYQVTQFGKPVTLSCSQTLNHNVMYWYQQKSSQAPKLLFHYYDKDFNNEADTPDNFQSRRPNTSFCFLDIRSPGLGDTAMYLCATSRALGLAGQDTQYFGPGTRLTVL.

This clonotype has just a few counts. The chain joins TRBV6-5 to TRBJ1-2; D is unclear. This CDR3 comprises 13 residues. CDR1 is MNHEY, CDR2 SVGAGI, per germline. Trimming shortened V by 0 bases and J by 8 bases, and 10 bases separated the two germline ends. CDR3 DNA: TGTGCCAGCAGTTACTCGGGAACACACGGCTACACCTTC. Translated: CASSYSGTHGYTF.

The chain recombines TRBV14 with TRBJ1-1; TRBD1 agrees at 8 bases. CDR1 is SGHDN, CDR2 FVKESK, per germline. The CDR3 totals 16 residues. Trimming removed 4 bases from V and 6 bases from J; junction bases left unmatched: 13. The CDR3 loop is CASSLFSGTGRSEAFF. In DNA form, the CDR3 reads TGTGCCAGCAGCCTTTTTTCAGGGACAGGTAGATCTGAAGCTTTCTTT. Together with reference TRBV14 and TRBJ1-1, the CDR3 gives the full variable domain: EAGVTQFPSHSVIEKGQTVTLRCDPISGHDNLYWYRRVMGKEIKFLLHFVKESKQDESGMPNNRFLAERTGGTYSTLKVQPAELEDSGVYFCASSLFSGTGRSEAFFGQGTRLTVV.

The V call is TRBV4-2, the J call TRBJ2-1; the match to TRBD2 covers 7 bases. Germline V CDR1 and CDR2: LGHNA, YNFKEQ. The CDR3 extends over 14 amino acids. With 4 bases clipped from V and 8 bases from J, the junction kept 8 bases outside the gene matches. CDR3 loop: CASSLSGIGDEQFF. In DNA, the CDR3 is TGTGCCAGCAGCCTAAGCGGGATCGGCGATGAGCAGTTCTTC.

The table lists this clonotype with a count of one. The J gene is TRBJ1-1, the V gene TRBV4-3; TRBD1 aligns across 7 bases. This CDR3 has 15 amino acids. Germline V CDR1 and CDR2: LGHNA, YSLEER. V was pared by 3 bases and J by 1 base, with 5 bases of the junction left unmatched. CDR3 DNA sequence: TGCGCCAGCAGCCACTTCCAGGGGGGGAACACTGAAGCTTTCTTT. This translates into CASSHFQGGNTEAFF.

The genes are TRBV6-5 and TRBJ2-3; D is ambiguous. This CDR3 region has 14 residues. Germline V gene sequence: CDR1 MNHEY, CDR2 SVGAGI. V was trimmed by 6 bases and J by 0 bases, leaving 10 bases between them. CDR3 bases: TGTGCCAGCAGCGATATGGGTAGCACAGATACGCAGTATTTT. It translates to CASSDMGSTDTQYF.

The chain couples TRBV14 to TRBJ2-5, with 8 bases that match TRBD2. This CDR3 has 13 residues. V dropped 8 bases and J dropped 4; count of bases not matched to a gene: 6. Germline V CDR1 and CDR2: SGHDN, FVKESK. The CDR3 region is CASQTSARETQYF. DNA of the CDR3: TGTGCCAGCCAGACTAGCGCGAGAGAGACCCAGTACTTC.